This note documents a single TCR beta chain sequence. Its antigen is still unknown. The CDR3 contains 15 residues. Trimming took off 5 bases at V and 1 base at J, with 14 bases between the two ends. Per germline, CDR1 MDHEN and CDR2 SYDVKM. TCRdb redid the calling of the reads with MiXCR, one entry per CDR3 protein. The sample shows about 100,000 distinct CDR3 sequences, less than 25% of them seen only once. The data belong to a study of T cell repertoires in cytomegalovirus infection. The wider study: Through public TCR beta signatures, both CMV infection and matching HLA type were indicated. The study, taken as a whole, reports: Clonotype analysis showed dominance of the ex vivo response by HLA-C-restricted CMV-specific TCR beta clonotypes.

The receptor was derived from a human donor in good health (CMV status not recorded). Some clones in this sample may be carry-over from other donors' samples. The sequencing input was CD8+ T cells from PBMCs. The V call is TRBV28, the J call TRBJ1-1; maybe TRBD1 (6 bases). The chain's CDR3 is CASSLSGEGNTEAFF. CDR3 nucleotide sequence: TGTGCCAGCAGTCTTTCAGGGGAGGGGAACACTGAAGCTTTCTTT.